This TCR beta chain was captured in a study of CD8 T cells in Susac syndrome. Trimming took off 4 bases at V and 9 bases at J, with 23 bases between the two ends. The CDR3 is 16 amino acids. Germline lookup yields CDR1 SGHDN and CDR2 FVKESK. Through negative isolation, CD4+ and CD8+ T cells were obtained, while TEMRA cells were enriched using FACS. Reverse transcription of roughly 0.5 to 1 ug RNA was performed with random hexamers. Amplification of TCR beta CDR3 spanned 54 Vbeta and 13 Jbeta via immunoSEQ multiplex PCR. TCRdb reprocessed the immunoSEQ multiplex PCR reads with MiXCR, giving one entry per CDR3 protein. This sample has some 300,000 distinct CDR3 sequences; 70% to 90% occur once, and the top ten carry about 0.11%.

The sequence came from a human donor with multiple sclerosis. The sequencing sample was made of CD8+ T cells from PBMCs. The rearrangement joins TRBV14 to TRBJ2-3, with D perhaps matching TRBD2 (5 bases). CDR3 sequence (DNA): TGTGCCAGCAGCCCCGAGGGCGGAGGATTTATTTTGACGCAGTATTTT. Protein sequence: CASSPEGGGFILTQYF.